The clone carrying this TCR beta chain was detected once. Its matching antigen is unknown. The authors extracted RNA and reverse transcribed it into cDNA as the sequencing template. Assay: immunoSEQ multiplex PCR; the TCRdb copy retains only in-frame clones and omits some. Of some 170,000 clones listed, 50% to 75% are singletons. The data derive from a study of CD8+ T cells in alopecia areata. Treatment here: oral pan-JAK inhibitor, 5-10 mg twice daily. The CDR3 has 13 residues. Trimming removed 5 bases at V and 1 base at J, with 8 bases between. Looked up from germline, CDR1 is SGHTA and CDR2 is FQGNSA. Study findings and constraints: Scalp clonality and expanded CD8+ clones among the top 100 were significantly decreased by tofacitinib.

The sequence came from a human donor with alopecia areata. Here the sequenced sample was CD4+ T cells sorted from blood, taken at week 56, from a patient treated with tofacitinib. V gene TRBV7-2 combines with J gene TRBJ1-2; no definite D call. The CDR3 DNA follows: TGTGCCAGCAGCCCAGAAATTAACTATGGCTACACCTTC. Protein sequence: CASSPEINYGYTF.